A single sample is the source of the 20 T cell receptor beta chains below, sequenced in a study of Ad26.COV2.S vaccination and SARS-CoV-2 variants. Treatment here: some 19 received Ad26.COV2.S at low or high dose, single or two shots; 5 received placebo; per-sample allocation not given. Sampling happened 63 days after the first vaccine or placebo injection. Sequencing was performed with immunoSEQ multiplex PCR; in TCRdb, only in-frame clones are kept and a portion is missing. The sample contains some 320,000 clones, around 83% of which appear only once. The sample here was peripheral blood, taken in a trial of Ad26.COV2.S vaccine versus placebo. The receptors were gathered from a person between 18 and 65 years old who received the Ad26.COV2.S COVID-19 vaccine or a placebo.

The chain carries TRBV6-5 and TRBJ1-1, with D tentatively TRBD1 (5 bases). The CDR3 is made up of 12 amino acids. The V end was cut by 11 bases, the J end by 1 base, with 11 bases between. Looked up from germline, CDR1 is MNHEY and CDR2 is SVGAGI. CDR3: CACQGWNTEAFF. The CDR3 DNA follows: TGTGCCTGTCAGGGTTGGAACACTGAAGCTTTCTTT.

The J gene is TRBJ2-4, the V gene TRBV7-9; 8 bases match TRBD1. The V gene end was trimmed by 5 bases and the J gene end by 3 bases; junction bases not matched to a gene: 12. This CDR3 is 17 amino acids long. Germline CDR1 and CDR2: SEHNR and FQNEAQ (reference sequence). The CDR3 bases are TGTGCCAGCAGCGAAAGAGCAGGGGGCATGGACAAAAACATTCAGTACTTC. Translating gives CASSERAGGMDKNIQYF. The full variable domain, in which reference TRBV7-9 and TRBJ2-4 provide the parts outside the CDR3, is DTGVSQNPRHKITKRGQNVTFRCDPISEHNRLYWYRQTLGQGPEFLTYFQNEAQLEKSRLLSDRFSAERPKGSFSTLEIQRTEQGDSAMYLCASSERAGGMDKNIQYFGAGTRLSVL.

This clone was recorded only once. The rearrangement links TRBV7-8 to TRBJ2-1, with TRBD2 matching 16 bases. Germline V lookup: CDR1 SGHVS, CDR2 FQNEAQ. CDR3 length equals 18 residues. The ends lost 6 bases at V and 4 bases at J; junction bases unmatched: 9. CDR3 DNA sequence: TGTGCCAGCAGACTAGGGACTAGCGGGGGGGCCCTGTACAATGAGCAGTTCTTC. This sequence encodes CASRLGTSGGALYNEQFF.

This clone came up once. The J gene is TRBJ1-1, the V gene TRBV3-1 (or the pseudogene TRBV3-2); tentatively, D is TRBD1 (5 bases). V lost 1 base, J lost 0 bases, and 6 bases lay in between. In germline, CDR1 is LGHDT, CDR2 YNNKEL (reference sequence). The CDR3 covers 14 residues. The CDR3 DNA follows: TGTGCCAGCAGCCAAGGACAGCTGAACACTGAAGCTTTCTTT. Residues: CASSQGQLNTEAFF.

This sequence joins TRBV4-1 and TRBJ1-2; 8 bases agree with TRBD1. The CDR3 spans 14 residues. With V trimmed by 5 bases and J by 7 bases, 9 bases remained unmatched. Germline-derived CDR1 and CDR2 are MGHRA and YSYEKL. Here the CDR3 reads CASSYGQGSGGYTF. CDR3 DNA sequence: TGCGCCAGCAGCTATGGACAGGGCTCAGGTGGCTACACCTTC.

This chain links TRBV9 with TRBJ2-1; 9 bases align to TRBD1. Unmatched junction bases numbered 5, after V lost 4 bases and J lost 0 bases. The CDR3 is 16 residues long. The germline V gene encodes CDR1 SGDLS and CDR2 YYNGEE. CDR3 in amino acids: CASSKTGGSSYNEQFF. The CDR3, as DNA: TGTGCCAGCAGCAAGACAGGGGGGAGCTCCTACAATGAGCAGTTCTTC.

The chain couples TRBV7-9 to TRBJ1-2; possible D gene TRBD1, 6 bases. The V and J ends lost 1 base and 8 bases respectively, with 11 bases between them. The germline V gene has CDR1 SEHNR and CDR2 FQNEAQ (reference sequence). The CDR3 sequence is 13 residues long. The CDR3 protein is CASSLVGGGGYTF. In DNA, the CDR3 is TGTGCCAGCAGCTTAGTTGGGGGCGGCGGCTACACCTTC.

The chain combines TRBV30 with TRBJ1-1; no clear D. This CDR3 region has 13 residues. With 5 bases removed from V and 1 base from J, the gap between germline ends came to 11 bases. Germline values: CDR1 GTSNPN, CDR2 SVGIG (reference sequence). The chain's CDR3 is CAWLFSGNTEAFF. The CDR3 DNA is TGTGCCTGGCTATTTTCGGGGAACACTGAAGCTTTCTTT. The whole variable domain, remainder taken from reference TRBV30 and TRBJ1-1, is SQTIHQWPATLVQPVGSPLSLECTVEGTSNPNLYWYRQAAGRGLQLLFYSVGIGQISSEVPQNLSASRPQDRQFILSSKKLLLSDSGFYLCAWLFSGNTEAFFGQGTRLTVV.

The gene calls are TRBV7-2 and TRBJ2-5; the D is unclear. Trimming stripped 2 bases from V and 1 base from J, with 11 bases between. The CDR3 extends over 15 amino acids. The germline V gene encodes CDR1 SGHTA and CDR2 FQGNSA. The CDR3 DNA is TGTGCCAGCAGCTTACTACCCGGCCCCCAAGAGACCCAGTACTTC. Protein product: CASSLLPGPQETQYF.

The chain is built from TRBV7-8 and TRBJ1-1, with D maybe TRBD1 (6 bases). Germline V gene sequence: CDR1 SGHVS, CDR2 FQNEAQ. Trimming pared 2 bases from V and 4 bases from J, leaving 17 bases between. The CDR3 is 16 residues long. The CDR3 DNA is TGTGCCAGCAGCTTATTGAAGGGGGGTGGAGGCACTGAAGCTTTCTTT. This translates into CASSLLKGGGGTEAFF.

This clone was detected many times. V usage is TRBV6-5 and J usage is TRBJ1-6; 8 bases agree with TRBD1. This CDR3 has 15 residues. J lost 3 bases, V lost 5 bases, and 3 bases had no gene match. The V gene's germline CDR1 is MNHEY and CDR2 SVGAGI. This CDR3 reads CASSPGQVYNSPLHF. CDR3 in DNA: TGTGCCAGCAGTCCGGGACAGGTCTATAATTCACCCCTCCACTTT.

V usage is TRBV6-5 and J usage is TRBJ1-1; D ambiguous. The CDR3 sequence is 15 residues long. Deletions cut 2 bases from V and 6 bases from J, with 16 bases between. The germline CDR1 and CDR2 sequences are MNHEY and SVGAGI. CDR3 coding DNA: TGTGCCAGCAGTTACAGGGATGGCGGGCGCGCTGAAGCTTTCTTT. This sequence encodes CASSYRDGGRAEAFF.

The chain carries TRBV5-6 and TRBJ1-5; D gene unclear. CDR3 size: 13 residues. Trimming pared 4 bases from V and 2 bases from J, leaving 7 bases between. Per germline, CDR1 SGHDT and CDR2 YYEEEE. The CDR3 coding sequence is TGTGCCAGCAGCAGGGATGGCAATCAGCCCCAGCATTTT. This gives the protein CASSRDGNQPQHF.

Only a few counts were recorded for this clone. The chain combines TRBV4-3 with TRBJ1-1; D is unresolved. Germline-derived CDR1 and CDR2 are LGHNA and YSLEER. Trimming removed 3 bases at V and 0 bases at J, with 11 bases between. The CDR3 has 15 amino acids. CDR3 region: CASSQYWSMNTEAFF. CDR3 coding DNA: TGCGCCAGCAGCCAGTATTGGTCAATGAACACTGAAGCTTTCTTT.

The J gene is TRBJ1-5, the V gene TRBV19; D remains ambiguous. Trimming removed 4 bases at V and 5 bases at J, with 15 bases between. This CDR3 has 15 residues. The germline V gene has CDR1 LNHDA and CDR2 SQIVND (reference sequence). DNA of the CDR3: TGTGCCAGTAGTACATCGGGCCCCTTACATCAGCCCCAGCATTTT. Protein product: CASSTSGPLHQPQHF.

This clone was observed a few times. The J gene is TRBJ1-3, the V gene TRBV7-9; possible D gene TRBD1, 5 bases. V was trimmed by 5 bases and J by 3 bases, leaving 20 bases between them. The CDR3 sequence is 17 residues long. The germline CDR1 and CDR2 sequences are SEHNR and FQNEAQ (reference sequence). The CDR3 sequence is CASSPQWGTTFGNTIYF. The DNA of the CDR3 is TGTGCCAGCAGCCCCCAGTGGGGGACGACCTTTGGAAACACCATATATTTT.

This chain links TRBV6-5 with TRBJ1-1, with unresolved D. The germline V gene encodes CDR1 MNHEY and CDR2 SVGAGI. V dropped 0 bases and J dropped 7 bases, with 9 bases sitting between them. The CDR3 sequence is 13 residues long. CDR3 bases: TGTGCCAGCAGTTACTCGACCAGCCTTGAAGCTTTCTTT. Protein sequence: CASSYSTSLEAFF.

This chain joins TRBV9 and TRBJ2-1, with 11 bases aligning to TRBD2. CDR1 SGDLS and CDR2 YYNGEE come from the germline V gene. CDR3 length: 15 residues. The junction had 4 bases not matched to a gene; V was cut back by 0 bases and J by 8 bases. CDR3 residues: CASSVAPSGGHEQFF. The CDR3 DNA follows: TGTGCCAGCAGCGTAGCCCCTAGCGGGGGGCATGAGCAGTTCTTC.

The V gene is TRBV5-4, the J gene TRBJ2-5, with 9 nucleotides matching TRBD2. Unmatched junction bases numbered 13, after V lost 4 bases and J lost 6 bases. This CDR3 has 16 amino acids. Germline CDR1 reads SGHNT; CDR2 reads YYREEE (reference sequence). The CDR3 here is CASSPTWAGGPKTQYF. CDR3 nucleotide sequence: TGTGCCAGCAGCCCGACTTGGGCGGGGGGGCCGAAGACCCAGTACTTC.

The V gene is TRBV5-4, the J gene TRBJ2-6; D may match TRBD1 or TRBD2 (5 bases each). The ends were cut back, 7 bases at V and 0 bases at J, with 11 bases in the middle. Germline-derived CDR1 and CDR2 are SGHNT and YYREEE (reference sequence). This CDR3 has 15 amino acids. In DNA form, the CDR3 reads TGTGCCAGCTGGGACGGGCCCTCTGGGGCCAACGTCCTGACTTTC. It translates to CASWDGPSGANVLTF.